This T cell receptor beta chain was captured by sequencing in a study of blood T cell repertoires in COVID-19. At the level of the study: Collection of acute and convalescent COVID-19 samples took place in the United States, Italy and Spain. T cells, B-cell-depleted T cells, or PBMCs provided the cDNA or gDNA that served as material.

V was clipped by 0 bases and J by 7 bases, with 13 bases between them. The CDR3 has 15 residues. Germline values: CDR1 LNHNV, CDR2 YYDKDF (reference sequence). Patients from Seattle were sampled longitudinally, starting during active infection. Per the original data handling: Amplification from reference gene primers served as the basis for estimated nucleated cell counts. Clones were sequenced by immunoSEQ multiplex PCR, and TCRdb holds only the in-frame ones, with some missing. That table furnishes V, J and clone size, whereas the DNA furnished D and trimming. The repertoire holds roughly 160,000 clones, with just over 90% as singletons.

The sample comprised peripheral blood. J is TRBJ1-3 and V is TRBV15, with D perhaps matching TRBD1 (5 bases). This TCR was sampled from a man aged 18 to 30 with COVID-19, enrolled during active disease. DNA of the CDR3: TGTGCCACCAGCAGAGATCGGACAATCAGGAACACCATATATTTT. Its protein product is CATSRDRTIRNTIYF.